This TCR beta chain was obtained from a study of blood T cell repertoires in COVID-19. As for the study in general: Some COVID-19 samples were acute and others convalescent; all came from the United States, Italy and Spain. Sources were T cells, B-cell-depleted T cells, or PBMCs; the material itself was cDNA or gDNA.

Original processing notes: The authors estimated nucleated cell counts from reference gene primer amplification. Generated by immunoSEQ multiplex PCR, the TCRdb table keeps only in-frame clones and is missing some. The DNA was the basis for D and trimming; V, J and clone size are from that table. The table records about 110,000 clones, around 78% of them present only once. The length of the CDR3 is 12 residues. The V end was cut by 9 bases, the J end by 6 bases, with 14 bases between. Germline-derived CDR1 and CDR2 are ENHRY and SYGVKD. The chain joins TRBV10-3 to TRBJ1-1, with a possible D match to TRBD1 (6 bases). This TCR derives from a woman aged 55-70 years with acute or convalescent COVID-19. Sequences were obtained from peripheral blood. The CDR3 DNA follows: TGTGCCATTTCACAGGGTTCCCCTGAAGCTTTCTTT. Translation: CAISQGSPEAFF.